This note documents a single T cell receptor beta chain sequence. What it binds is unknown. The CDR3 length is 15 residues. Germline CDR1 is SGHRS and CDR2 is YFSETQ. Trimming removed 4 bases from V and 5 bases from J; junction bases left unmatched: 6. This was the immunoSEQ version 4 assay in survey mode. This table comes from immunoSEQ multiplex PCR, and its TCRdb copy is limited to in-frame clones, with some not included. The sample lists about 47,000 clones; roughly nine tenths were seen once. This entry comes from a study of persistence of HIV-infected CD4 T cells. Looking at the study overall: Suppressive ART had lasted a median of roughly 8 years.

Anti-CD3/anti-CD28 beads served as a nonspecific positive control stimulus. Sorting of responding CD4+ T cells relied on upregulated CD40 ligand together with CD69. The clonotype originates from an adult man with HIV who was CMV-seropositive. Specimen: CD4+ T cells sorted from PBMCs after approximately 19-hour stimulation, collected from a patient who received antiretroviral therapy. This chain connects TRBV5-1 to TRBJ2-3; 11 bases are shared with TRBD1. The CDR3 region has the DNA TGCGCCAGCAGCGTTGGACAGGGGGCGATAGATACGCAGTATTTT. It codes for CASSVGQGAIDTQYF. The entire variable domain, with the rest obtained from reference TRBV5-1 and TRBJ2-3, is as follows: KAGVTQTPRYLIKTRGQQVTLSCSPISGHRSVSWYQQTPGQGLQFLFEYFSETQRNKGNFPGRFSGRQFSNSRSEMNVSTLELGDSALYLCASSVGQGAIDTQYFGPGTRLTVL.